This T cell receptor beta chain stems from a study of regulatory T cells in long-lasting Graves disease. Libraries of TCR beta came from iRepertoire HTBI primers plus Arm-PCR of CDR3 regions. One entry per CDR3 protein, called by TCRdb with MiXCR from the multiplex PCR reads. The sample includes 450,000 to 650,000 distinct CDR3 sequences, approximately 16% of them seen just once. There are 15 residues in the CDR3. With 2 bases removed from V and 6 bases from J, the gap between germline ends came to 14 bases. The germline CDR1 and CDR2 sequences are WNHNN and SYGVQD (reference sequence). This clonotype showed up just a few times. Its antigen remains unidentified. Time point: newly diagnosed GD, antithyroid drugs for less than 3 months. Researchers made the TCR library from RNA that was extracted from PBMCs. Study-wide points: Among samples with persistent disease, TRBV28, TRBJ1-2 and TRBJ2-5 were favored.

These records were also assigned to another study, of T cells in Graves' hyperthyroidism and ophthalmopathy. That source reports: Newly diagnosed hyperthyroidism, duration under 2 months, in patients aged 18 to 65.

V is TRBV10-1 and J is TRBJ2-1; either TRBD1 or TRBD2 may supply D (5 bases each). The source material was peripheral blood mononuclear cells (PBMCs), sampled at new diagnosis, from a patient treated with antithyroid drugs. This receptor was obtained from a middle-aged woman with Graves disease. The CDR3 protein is CASSEAGSWSNEQFF. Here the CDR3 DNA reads TGCGCCAGCAGTGAGGCAGGGAGTTGGAGCAATGAGCAGTTCTTC.